These T cell receptor beta chains were read from a single sample in a study of blood T cell repertoires in COVID-19. The protocol was immunoSEQ multiplex PCR, while the TCRdb copy is restricted to in-frame clones and leaves out a portion. The table includes 120,000 to 150,000 clones, approximately 80% detected once. The specimen sequenced was peripheral blood. The receptors originated from a man in his sixties with active or convalescent COVID-19. The CDR3 runs from the conserved cysteine through the conserved F or W. Fields, in order: J gene, V gene, D gene, clone size, CDR3 protein, CDR3 DNA. D genes are given only for firm matches. Clone sizes are given selectively: once, few, many, or a class where the clone is expanded.

j_call: TRBJ2-1
v_call: TRBV9
d_call: TRBD2
clone_size: -
cdr3_aa: CASSEGGSTSYNEQFF
cdr3_nt: TGTGCCAGCAGCGAAGGCGGGAGTACTTCCTACAATGAGCAGTTCTTC

j_call: TRBJ2-2
v_call: TRBV4-3
d_call: -
clone_size: -
cdr3_aa: CASPPGETGELFF
cdr3_nt: TGCGCCAGCCCTCCGGGAGAGACCGGGGAGCTGTTTTTT

j_call: TRBJ2-7
v_call: TRBV19
d_call: -
clone_size: -
cdr3_aa: CASSIGVQRYEQYF
cdr3_nt: TGTGCCAGTAGTATCGGGGTACAGCGCTACGAGCAGTACTTC

j_call: TRBJ1-1
v_call: TRBV5-6
d_call: TRBD1
clone_size: -
cdr3_aa: CASSLQGTEAFF
cdr3_nt: TGTGCCAGCAGCTTACAGGGGACTGAAGCTTTCTTT

j_call: TRBJ2-7
v_call: TRBV30
d_call: TRBD1
clone_size: -
cdr3_aa: CAWRVLRGTGAYEQYF
cdr3_nt: TGTGCCTGGAGGGTCCTTCGTGGGACAGGGGCCTACGAGCAGTACTTC

j_call: TRBJ2-1
v_call: TRBV10-3
d_call: -
clone_size: -
cdr3_aa: CAISGGTGPNEQFF
cdr3_nt: TGTGCCATCAGTGGAGGCACGGGTCCCAATGAGCAGTTCTTC

j_call: TRBJ2-7
v_call: TRBV18
d_call: TRBD2
clone_size: -
cdr3_aa: CASSPSTSGIGLGYEQYF
cdr3_nt: TGTGCCAGCTCACCATCGACTAGCGGGATTGGTTTGGGTTACGAGCAGTACTTC

j_call: TRBJ2-2
v_call: TRBV27
d_call: TRBD1
clone_size: few
cdr3_aa: CASSRDRGNTGELFF
cdr3_nt: TGTGCCAGCAGTCGGGACAGGGGGAACACCGGGGAGCTGTTTTTT

j_call: TRBJ2-7
v_call: TRBV12-3/TRBV12-4
d_call: -
clone_size: -
cdr3_aa: CASSKRLEQYF
cdr3_nt: TGTGCCAGCAGTAAGCGGCTTGAGCAGTACTTC

j_call: TRBJ1-2
v_call: TRBV4-2
d_call: TRBD1
clone_size: -
cdr3_aa: CASSQKTQGGGYTF
cdr3_nt: TGTGCCAGCAGCCAGAAGACACAGGGGGGCGGCTACACCTTC

j_call: TRBJ1-1
v_call: TRBV18
d_call: TRBD1
clone_size: -
cdr3_aa: CASSRQGATEAFF
cdr3_nt: TGTGCCAGCTCACGACAGGGGGCTACTGAAGCTTTCTTT

j_call: TRBJ2-1
v_call: TRBV27
d_call: -
clone_size: -
cdr3_aa: CASSLGARNEQFF
cdr3_nt: TGTGCCAGCAGTTTAGGCGCTAGGAATGAGCAGTTCTTC

j_call: TRBJ1-5
v_call: TRBV4-3
d_call: -
clone_size: -
cdr3_aa: CASSQVRELGPQHF
cdr3_nt: TGCGCCAGCAGCCAGGTCCGGGAATTAGGGCCCCAGCATTTT

j_call: TRBJ2-7
v_call: TRBV15
d_call: TRBD1
clone_size: -
cdr3_aa: CATSERQGSYEQYF
cdr3_nt: TGTGCCACCAGCGAAAGACAGGGGTCCTACGAGCAGTACTTC

j_call: TRBJ1-1
v_call: TRBV6-1
d_call: -
clone_size: -
cdr3_aa: CASSDVRNTEAFF
cdr3_nt: TGTGCCAGCAGTGATGTGCGGAACACTGAAGCTTTCTTT

j_call: TRBJ1-2
v_call: TRBV2
d_call: TRBD1
clone_size: -
cdr3_aa: CASSETSGQGYGYTF
cdr3_nt: TGTGCCAGCAGTGAAACATCTGGACAGGGGTATGGCTACACCTTC

j_call: TRBJ2-2
v_call: TRBV19
d_call: -
clone_size: -
cdr3_aa: CASSTRQYTGELFF
cdr3_nt: TGTGCCAGTAGTACCAGACAGTACACCGGGGAGCTGTTTTTT

j_call: TRBJ1-3
v_call: TRBV7-2
d_call: TRBD1
clone_size: -
cdr3_aa: CASSIQGVGSGNTIYF
cdr3_nt: TGTGCCAGCAGCATACAGGGGGTAGGGTCTGGAAACACCATATATTTT

j_call: TRBJ2-5
v_call: TRBV6-2/TRBV6-3
d_call: -
clone_size: -
cdr3_aa: CASSPGTPQETQYF
cdr3_nt: TGTGCCAGCAGTCCCGGGACTCCCCAAGAGACCCAGTACTTC

j_call: TRBJ2-1
v_call: TRBV11-2
d_call: -
clone_size: once
cdr3_aa: CASSRPLTDEQFF
cdr3_nt: TGTGCCAGCAGCCGTCCCCTAACAGATGAGCAGTTCTTC

j_call: TRBJ1-2
v_call: TRBV5-1
d_call: TRBD1
clone_size: -
cdr3_aa: CASSLAEVTGRGYTF
cdr3_nt: TGCGCCAGCAGCTTGGCCGAAGTGACAGGGCGCGGCTACACCTTC

j_call: TRBJ1-1
v_call: TRBV21-1
d_call: -
clone_size: -
cdr3_aa: CASSTSRGLTEAFF
cdr3_nt: TGTGCCAGCAGCACCTCCAGGGGGCTCACTGAAGCTTTCTTT

j_call: TRBJ1-6
v_call: TRBV5-8
d_call: -
clone_size: few
cdr3_aa: CASAPHFSDSPLHF
cdr3_nt: TGTGCCAGCGCACCCCACTTTTCGGATTCACCCCTCCACTTT

j_call: TRBJ1-2
v_call: TRBV5-4
d_call: -
clone_size: once
cdr3_aa: CASSGPRRNYGYTF
cdr3_nt: TGTGCCAGCAGCGGGCCGCGACGGAACTATGGCTACACCTTC

j_call: TRBJ2-7
v_call: TRBV6-2/TRBV6-3
d_call: -
clone_size: few
cdr3_aa: CASSYPPDRSRVDGEQYF
cdr3_nt: TGTGCCAGCAGTTATCCGCCCGACAGGTCCCGAGTGGATGGGGAGCAGTACTTC

j_call: TRBJ2-7
v_call: TRBV5-6
d_call: -
clone_size: -
cdr3_aa: CASSLGGGSEQYF
cdr3_nt: TGTGCCAGCAGCTTGGGAGGGGGTTCCGAGCAGTACTTC

j_call: TRBJ1-5
v_call: TRBV6-5
d_call: -
clone_size: -
cdr3_aa: CASTLYRDGQPQHF
cdr3_nt: TGTGCCAGCACCTTGTACAGGGATGGCCAGCCCCAGCATTTT

j_call: TRBJ2-5
v_call: TRBV11-3
d_call: TRBD1
clone_size: -
cdr3_aa: CASSFRDSTQETQYF
cdr3_nt: TGTGCCAGCAGCTTCCGGGACAGTACACAAGAGACCCAGTACTTC

j_call: TRBJ1-1
v_call: TRBV5-1
d_call: -
clone_size: -
cdr3_aa: CASSLEVGANTEAFF
cdr3_nt: TGCGCCAGCAGCTTGGAAGTCGGTGCGAACACTGAAGCTTTCTTT

j_call: TRBJ2-1
v_call: TRBV7-9
d_call: TRBD2
clone_size: -
cdr3_aa: CASSLASPGGGNEQFF
cdr3_nt: TGTGCCAGCAGCTTAGCCTCCCCCGGGGGGGGCAATGAGCAGTTCTTC

j_call: TRBJ2-3
v_call: TRBV7-9
d_call: -
clone_size: -
cdr3_aa: CASSSPHLAGLTDTQYF
cdr3_nt: TGTGCCAGCAGTAGCCCCCATCTGGCGGGACTCACAGATACGCAGTATTTT

j_call: TRBJ2-5
v_call: TRBV7-2
d_call: TRBD1
clone_size: few
cdr3_aa: CASSLPTGGAETQYF
cdr3_nt: TGTGCCAGCAGTTTGCCGACAGGGGGGGCGGAGACCCAGTACTTC

j_call: TRBJ2-2
v_call: TRBV4-3
d_call: TRBD2
clone_size: -
cdr3_aa: CASSQGSTSEDGELFF
cdr3_nt: TGCGCCAGCAGCCAAGGATCAACTAGCGAGGACGGGGAGCTGTTTTTT

j_call: TRBJ1-2
v_call: TRBV11-1
d_call: -
clone_size: -
cdr3_aa: CASSPGRGDGYTF
cdr3_nt: TGTGCCAGCAGCCCGGGTCGGGGTGATGGCTACACCTTC

j_call: TRBJ2-7
v_call: TRBV6-5
d_call: -
clone_size: -
cdr3_aa: CASKARQPTYEQYF
cdr3_nt: TGTGCCAGCAAGGCCAGACAGCCGACCTACGAGCAGTACTTC

j_call: TRBJ2-1
v_call: TRBV6-5
d_call: TRBD2
clone_size: few
cdr3_aa: CASSSSGGYNEQFF
cdr3_nt: TGTGCCAGCAGTTCTAGCGGGGGATACAATGAGCAGTTCTTC

j_call: TRBJ1-5
v_call: TRBV5-4
d_call: -
clone_size: -
cdr3_aa: CASSLQGQPQHF
cdr3_nt: TGTGCCAGCAGCTTGCAGGGGCAGCCCCAGCATTTT

j_call: TRBJ2-7
v_call: TRBV7-2
d_call: TRBD1
clone_size: -
cdr3_aa: CASSLLKGAHEQYF
cdr3_nt: TGTGCCAGCAGCTTACTTAAGGGGGCCCACGAGCAGTACTTC

j_call: TRBJ2-1
v_call: TRBV10-3
d_call: -
clone_size: many
cdr3_aa: CANRDSYNEQFF
cdr3_nt: TGTGCCAACCGGGATTCCTACAATGAGCAGTTCTTC

j_call: TRBJ2-7
v_call: TRBV3-1/TRBV3-2
d_call: -
clone_size: once
cdr3_aa: CASSQDGIATPSQYF
cdr3_nt: TGTGCCAGCAGCCAAGATGGGATAGCGACCCCTTCGCAGTACTTC

j_call: TRBJ2-5
v_call: TRBV24-1
d_call: -
clone_size: -
cdr3_aa: CATSDNGDQETQYF
cdr3_nt: TGTGCCACCAGTGATAACGGGGACCAAGAGACCCAGTACTTC

j_call: TRBJ2-3
v_call: TRBV7-3
d_call: -
clone_size: -
cdr3_aa: CASSLFDRSHTSTDTQYF
cdr3_nt: TGTGCCAGCAGCCTCTTTGACAGGTCCCATACTTCCACAGATACGCAGTATTTT

j_call: TRBJ1-4
v_call: TRBV5-8
d_call: -
clone_size: once
cdr3_aa: CASSLEFYTNEKLFF
cdr3_nt: TGTGCCAGCAGCCTGGAGTTCTATACTAATGAAAAACTGTTTTTT

j_call: TRBJ2-3
v_call: TRBV27
d_call: -
clone_size: -
cdr3_aa: CASSLMGGGASTDTQYF
cdr3_nt: TGTGCCAGCAGTTTAATGGGAGGGGGAGCTAGCACAGATACGCAGTATTTT

j_call: TRBJ1-1
v_call: TRBV29-1
d_call: TRBD1
clone_size: -
cdr3_aa: CSGVAGTARNTEAFF
cdr3_nt: TGCAGCGGGGTAGCCGGGACAGCCAGGAACACTGAAGCTTTCTTT

j_call: TRBJ1-3
v_call: TRBV5-1
d_call: -
clone_size: -
cdr3_aa: CASSSSAGRGNTIYF
cdr3_nt: TGCGCCAGCAGCTCTTCAGCAGGGCGTGGAAACACCATATATTTT

j_call: TRBJ1-2
v_call: TRBV28
d_call: TRBD1
clone_size: -
cdr3_aa: CASSFRGRNYGYTF
cdr3_nt: TGTGCCAGCAGCTTTAGGGGGCGCAACTATGGCTACACCTTC

j_call: TRBJ2-1
v_call: TRBV7-3
d_call: -
clone_size: -
cdr3_aa: CASTSFGGGPNEQFF
cdr3_nt: TGTGCCAGCACCTCTTTTGGGGGGGGCCCGAATGAGCAGTTCTTC

j_call: TRBJ2-1
v_call: TRBV10-2
d_call: TRBD1
clone_size: -
cdr3_aa: CASSEPGTGESYNEQFF
cdr3_nt: TGCGCCAGCAGTGAGCCTGGGACAGGGGAGTCCTACAATGAGCAGTTCTTC

j_call: TRBJ1-4
v_call: TRBV11-2
d_call: -
clone_size: -
cdr3_aa: CASSSQGMNEKLFF
cdr3_nt: TGTGCCAGCAGCTCTCAGGGGATGAATGAAAAACTGTTTTTT

j_call: TRBJ2-3
v_call: TRBV10-3
d_call: TRBD2
clone_size: -
cdr3_aa: CAISGLAGGGSTDTQYF
cdr3_nt: TGTGCCATCAGTGGGCTAGCGGGAGGGGGAAGCACAGATACGCAGTATTTT

j_call: TRBJ2-1
v_call: TRBV28
d_call: TRBD2
clone_size: -
cdr3_aa: CASSFRTSGRFNEQFF
cdr3_nt: TGTGCCAGCAGTTTCCGTACTAGCGGGAGGTTCAATGAGCAGTTCTTC

j_call: TRBJ1-1
v_call: TRBV27
d_call: -
clone_size: once
cdr3_aa: CASSLSVGQGTEAFF
cdr3_nt: TGTGCCAGCAGTTTATCAGTGGGGCAAGGGACTGAAGCTTTCTTT

j_call: TRBJ2-2
v_call: TRBV21-1
d_call: -
clone_size: -
cdr3_aa: CASKPGLAGGISTGELFF
cdr3_nt: TGTGCCAGCAAACCGGGACTAGCGGGAGGGATTAGCACCGGGGAGCTGTTTTTT

j_call: TRBJ1-2
v_call: TRBV29-1
d_call: TRBD1
clone_size: -
cdr3_aa: CSGGQGPNYGYTF
cdr3_nt: TGCAGCGGAGGACAGGGCCCAAACTATGGCTACACCTTC

j_call: TRBJ1-5
v_call: TRBV28
d_call: -
clone_size: -
cdr3_aa: CAGGGDSNQPQHF
cdr3_nt: TGTGCCGGAGGGGGGGATAGCAATCAGCCCCAGCATTTT

j_call: TRBJ2-2
v_call: TRBV18
d_call: -
clone_size: -
cdr3_aa: CASLNRNTGELFF
cdr3_nt: TGTGCCAGTTTAAACAGAAACACCGGGGAGCTGTTTTTT

j_call: TRBJ1-3
v_call: TRBV4-3
d_call: TRBD1
clone_size: -
cdr3_aa: CASSHSTGFGNTIYF
cdr3_nt: TGCGCCAGCAGCCACTCGACAGGGTTTGGAAACACCATATATTTT

j_call: TRBJ2-1
v_call: TRBV10-3
d_call: TRBD1
clone_size: -
cdr3_aa: CAISDWTGDNEQFF
cdr3_nt: TGTGCCATCAGTGACTGGACAGGGGACAATGAGCAGTTCTTC